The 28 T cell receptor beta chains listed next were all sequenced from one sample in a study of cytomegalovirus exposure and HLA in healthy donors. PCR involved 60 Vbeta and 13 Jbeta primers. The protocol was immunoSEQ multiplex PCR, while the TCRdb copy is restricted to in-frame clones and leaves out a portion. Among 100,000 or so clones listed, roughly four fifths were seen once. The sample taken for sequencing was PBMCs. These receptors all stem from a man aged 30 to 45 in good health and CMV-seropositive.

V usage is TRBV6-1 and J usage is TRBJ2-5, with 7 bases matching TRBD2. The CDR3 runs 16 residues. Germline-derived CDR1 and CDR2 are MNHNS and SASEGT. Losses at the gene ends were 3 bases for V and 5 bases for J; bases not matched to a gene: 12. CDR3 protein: CASSDRGSPGYETQYF. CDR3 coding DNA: TGTGCCAGCAGTGACCGCGGGAGCCCCGGATACGAGACCCAGTACTTC.

CDR3 amino acids: CASSLLTRLWNGYTF. CDR3 sequence (DNA): TGTGCCAGCAGCTTACTCACGAGGCTTTGGAATGGCTACACCTTC. V usage is TRBV13 and J usage is TRBJ1-2; D unresolved. Trimming shortened V by 2 bases and J by 6 bases, and 16 bases separated the two germline ends. CDR3 length: 15 amino acids. In germline, CDR1 is PRHDT, CDR2 FYEKMQ (reference sequence).

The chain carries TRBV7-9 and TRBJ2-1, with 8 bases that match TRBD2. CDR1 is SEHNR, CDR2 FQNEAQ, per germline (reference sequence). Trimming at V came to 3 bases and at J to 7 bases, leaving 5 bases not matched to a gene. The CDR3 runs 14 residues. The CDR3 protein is CASSFLGGRNEQFF. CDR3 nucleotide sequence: TGTGCCAGCAGCTTTCTCGGCGGGAGGAATGAGCAGTTCTTC.

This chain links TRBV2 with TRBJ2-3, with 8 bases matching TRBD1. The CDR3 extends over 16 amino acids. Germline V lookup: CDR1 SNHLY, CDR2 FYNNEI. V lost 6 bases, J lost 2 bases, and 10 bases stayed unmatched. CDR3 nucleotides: TGTGCCAGCAGCCTCCGGGACAGGAGATTCACAGATACGCAGTATTTT. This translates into CASSLRDRRFTDTQYF.

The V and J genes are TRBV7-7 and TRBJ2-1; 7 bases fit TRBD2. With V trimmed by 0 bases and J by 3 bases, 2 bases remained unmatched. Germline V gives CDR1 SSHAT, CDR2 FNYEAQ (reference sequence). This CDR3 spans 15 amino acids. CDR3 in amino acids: CASSLAGGLYNEQFF. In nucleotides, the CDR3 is TGTGCCAGCAGCTTAGCGGGAGGGCTCTACAATGAGCAGTTCTTC.

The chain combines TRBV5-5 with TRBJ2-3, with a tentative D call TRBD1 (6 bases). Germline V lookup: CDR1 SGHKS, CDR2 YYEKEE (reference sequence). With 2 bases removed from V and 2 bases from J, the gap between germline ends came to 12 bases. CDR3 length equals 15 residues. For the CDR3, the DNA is TGTGCCAGCAGCTTCAACCGGGACAACACAGATACGCAGTATTTT. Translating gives CASSFNRDNTDTQYF.

In DNA, the CDR3 is TGTGCCAGCAGCTCCCAGGGTAACACTGAAGCTTTCTTT. Translating it yields CASSSQGNTEAFF. The J gene is TRBJ1-1, the V gene TRBV7-2; a possible D gene is TRBD1 (5 bases). Trimming cost V 4 bases and J 2 bases, with 8 bases left between them. The germline V gene has CDR1 SGHTA and CDR2 FQGNSA. The CDR3 is 13 amino acids.

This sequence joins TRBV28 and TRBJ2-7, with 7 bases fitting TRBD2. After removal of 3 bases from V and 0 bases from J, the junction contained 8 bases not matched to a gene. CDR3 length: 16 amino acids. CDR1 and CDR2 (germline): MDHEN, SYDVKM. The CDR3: CASSFVLAELSYEQYF. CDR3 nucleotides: TGTGCCAGCAGTTTTGTGCTAGCGGAGCTCTCCTACGAGCAGTACTTC.

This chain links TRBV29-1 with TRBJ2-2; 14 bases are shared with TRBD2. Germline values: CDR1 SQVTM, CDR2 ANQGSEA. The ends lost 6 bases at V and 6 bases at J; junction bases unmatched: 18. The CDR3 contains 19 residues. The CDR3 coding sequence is TGCAGCGTGAAAAGCCCCGGGACTAGCGGGGGAATATGGCCCGGGGAGCTGTTTTTT. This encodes CSVKSPGTSGGIWPGELFF.

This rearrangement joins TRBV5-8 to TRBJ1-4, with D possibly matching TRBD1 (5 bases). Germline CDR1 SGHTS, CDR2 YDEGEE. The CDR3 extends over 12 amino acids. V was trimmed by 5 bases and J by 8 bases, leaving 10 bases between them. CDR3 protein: CASRARGEKLFF. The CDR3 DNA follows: TGTGCCAGCAGGGCAAGGGGCGAAAAACTGTTTTTT.

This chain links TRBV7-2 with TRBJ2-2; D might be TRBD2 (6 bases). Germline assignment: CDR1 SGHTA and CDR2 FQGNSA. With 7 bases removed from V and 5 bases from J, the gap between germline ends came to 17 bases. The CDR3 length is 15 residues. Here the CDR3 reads CASTTGTPRTGELFF. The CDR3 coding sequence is TGTGCCAGCACCACCGGGACTCCTAGGACCGGGGAGCTGTTTTTT. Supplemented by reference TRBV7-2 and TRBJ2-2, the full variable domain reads GAGVSQSPSNKVTEKGKDVELRCDPISGHTALYWYRQSLGQGLEFLIYFQGNSAPDKSGLPSDRFSAERTGGSVSTLTIQRTQQEDSAVYLCASTTGTPRTGELFFGEGSRLTVL.

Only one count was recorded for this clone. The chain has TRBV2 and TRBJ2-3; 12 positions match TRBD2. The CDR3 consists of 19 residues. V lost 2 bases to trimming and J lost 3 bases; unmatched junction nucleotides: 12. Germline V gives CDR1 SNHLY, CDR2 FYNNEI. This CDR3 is CASSERGLAGGRWTDTQYF. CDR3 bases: TGTGCCAGCAGTGAAAGGGGGCTAGCGGGAGGGCGTTGGACAGATACGCAGTATTTT.

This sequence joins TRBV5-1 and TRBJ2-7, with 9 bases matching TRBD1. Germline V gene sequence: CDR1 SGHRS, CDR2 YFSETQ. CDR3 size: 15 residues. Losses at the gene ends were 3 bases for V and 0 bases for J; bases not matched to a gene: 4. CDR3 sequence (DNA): TGCGCCAGCAGCTCCGGGACAGGGAACTCCTACGAGCAGTACTTC. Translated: CASSSGTGNSYEQYF.

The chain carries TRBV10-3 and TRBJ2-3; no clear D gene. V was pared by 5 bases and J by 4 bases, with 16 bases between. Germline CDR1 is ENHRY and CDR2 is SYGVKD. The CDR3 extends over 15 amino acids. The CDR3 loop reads CAISPEVGIPDTQYF. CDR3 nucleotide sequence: TGTGCCATCAGTCCCGAGGTTGGCATTCCAGATACGCAGTATTTT.

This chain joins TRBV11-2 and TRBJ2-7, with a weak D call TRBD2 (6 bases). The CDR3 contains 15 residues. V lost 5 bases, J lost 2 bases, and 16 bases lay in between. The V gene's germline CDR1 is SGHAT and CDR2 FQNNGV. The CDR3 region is CASSPSYPGAYEQYF. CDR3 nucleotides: TGTGCCAGCAGCCCTAGTTATCCGGGAGCCTACGAGCAGTACTTC.

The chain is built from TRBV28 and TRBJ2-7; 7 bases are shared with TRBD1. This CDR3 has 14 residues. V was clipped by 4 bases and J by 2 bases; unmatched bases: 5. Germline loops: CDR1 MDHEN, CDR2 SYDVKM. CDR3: CASSWGQPPYEQYF. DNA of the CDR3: TGTGCCAGCAGTTGGGGACAGCCGCCCTACGAGCAGTACTTC. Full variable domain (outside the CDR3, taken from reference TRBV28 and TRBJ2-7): DVKVTQSSRYLVKRTGEKVFLECVQDMDHENMFWYRQDPGLGLRLIYFSYDVKMKEKGDIPEGYSVSREKKERFSLILESASTNQTSMYLCASSWGQPPYEQYFGPGTRLTVT.

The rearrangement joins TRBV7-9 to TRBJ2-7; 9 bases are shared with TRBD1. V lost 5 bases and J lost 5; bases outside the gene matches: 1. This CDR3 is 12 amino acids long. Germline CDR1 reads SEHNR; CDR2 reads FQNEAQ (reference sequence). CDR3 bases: TGTGCCAGCAGCGACAGGGGGGACGAGCAGTACTTC. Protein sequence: CASSDRGDEQYF.

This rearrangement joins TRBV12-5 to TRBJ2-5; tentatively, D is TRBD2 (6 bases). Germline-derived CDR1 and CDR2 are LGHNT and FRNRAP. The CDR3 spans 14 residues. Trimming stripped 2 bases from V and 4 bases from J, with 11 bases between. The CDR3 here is CASGLYPGLETQYF. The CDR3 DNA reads TGTGCTAGTGGTTTGTATCCGGGACTAGAGACCCAGTACTTC. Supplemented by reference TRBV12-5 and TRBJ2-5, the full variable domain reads DARVTQTPRHKVTEMGQEVTMRCQPILGHNTVFWYRQTMMQGLELLAYFRNRAPLDDSGMPKDRFSAEMPDATLATLKIQPSEPRDSAVYFCASGLYPGLETQYFGPGTRLLVL.

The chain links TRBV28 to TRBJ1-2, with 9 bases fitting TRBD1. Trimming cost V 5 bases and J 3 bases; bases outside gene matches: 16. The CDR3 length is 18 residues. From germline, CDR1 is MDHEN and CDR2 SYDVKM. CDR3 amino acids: CASSTRSSDRGVHYGYTF. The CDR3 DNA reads TGTGCCAGCAGTACCCGATCGTCGGACAGGGGAGTGCACTATGGCTACACCTTC.

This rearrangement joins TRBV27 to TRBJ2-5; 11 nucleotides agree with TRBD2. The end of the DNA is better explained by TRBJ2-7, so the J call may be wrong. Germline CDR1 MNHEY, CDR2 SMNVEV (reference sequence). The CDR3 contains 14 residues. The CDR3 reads CASSLTSGRYEQYF. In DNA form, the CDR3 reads TGTGCCAGCAGTTTAACTAGCGGGAGATACGAGCAGTACTTC.

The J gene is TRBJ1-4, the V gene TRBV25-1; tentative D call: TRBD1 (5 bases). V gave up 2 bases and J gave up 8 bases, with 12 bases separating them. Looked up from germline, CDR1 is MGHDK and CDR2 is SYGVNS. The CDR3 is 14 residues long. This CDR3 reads CASSEGQGREKLFF. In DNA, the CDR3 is TGTGCCAGCAGTGAAGGGCAGGGCCGGGAAAAACTGTTTTTT.

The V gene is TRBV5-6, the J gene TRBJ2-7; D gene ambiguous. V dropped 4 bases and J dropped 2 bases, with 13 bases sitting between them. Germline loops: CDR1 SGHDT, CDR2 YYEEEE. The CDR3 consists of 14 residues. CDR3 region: CASSETYGAYEQYF. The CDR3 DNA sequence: TGTGCCAGCAGCGAGACCTACGGAGCCTACGAGCAGTACTTC.

In DNA, the CDR3 is TGTGCCAGCAGTTCACTGCAGGGGGGTACTGGGGCCAACGTCCTGACTTTC. Translating gives CASSSLQGGTGANVLTF. The chain has TRBV27 and TRBJ2-6; D might be TRBD1 (7 bases). From germline, CDR1 is MNHEY and CDR2 SMNVEV (reference sequence). The CDR3 runs to 17 residues. V lost 4 bases to trimming and J lost 2 bases, with 15 bases between them.

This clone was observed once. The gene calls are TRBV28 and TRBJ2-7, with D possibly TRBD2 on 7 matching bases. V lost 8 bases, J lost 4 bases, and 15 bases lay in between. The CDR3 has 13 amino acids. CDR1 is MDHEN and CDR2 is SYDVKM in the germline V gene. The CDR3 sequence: CASVEGGRYEQYF. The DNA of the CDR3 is TGTGCCAGCGTTGAGGGGGGGAGATACGAGCAGTACTTC.

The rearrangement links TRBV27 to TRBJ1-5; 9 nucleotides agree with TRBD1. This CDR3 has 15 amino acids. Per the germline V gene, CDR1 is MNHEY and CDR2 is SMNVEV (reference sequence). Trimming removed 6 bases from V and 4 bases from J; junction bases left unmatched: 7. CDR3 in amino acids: CASRSTGGGNQPQHF. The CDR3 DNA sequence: TGTGCCAGCAGATCCACAGGGGGCGGGAATCAGCCCCAGCATTTT.

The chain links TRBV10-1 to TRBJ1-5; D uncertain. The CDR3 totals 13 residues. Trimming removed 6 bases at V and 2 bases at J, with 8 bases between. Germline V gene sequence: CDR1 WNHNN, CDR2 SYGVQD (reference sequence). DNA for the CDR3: TGCGCCAGCAGCCGAACAGGCAATCAGCCCCAGCATTTT. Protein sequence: CASSRTGNQPQHF.

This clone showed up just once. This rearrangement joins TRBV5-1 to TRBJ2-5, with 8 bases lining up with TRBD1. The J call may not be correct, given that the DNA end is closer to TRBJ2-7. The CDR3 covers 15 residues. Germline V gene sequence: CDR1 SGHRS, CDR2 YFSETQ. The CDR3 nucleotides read TGCGCCAGCAGCTCAACAGGGGGGTTGACCTACGAGCAGTACTTC. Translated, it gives CASSSTGGLTYEQYF.

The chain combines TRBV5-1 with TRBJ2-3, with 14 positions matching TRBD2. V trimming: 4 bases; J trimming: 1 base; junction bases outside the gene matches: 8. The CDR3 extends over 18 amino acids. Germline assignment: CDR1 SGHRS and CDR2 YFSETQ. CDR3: CASSASGTSGRGTDTQYF. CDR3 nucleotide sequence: TGCGCCAGCAGCGCCTCCGGGACTAGCGGGAGAGGCACAGATACGCAGTATTTT. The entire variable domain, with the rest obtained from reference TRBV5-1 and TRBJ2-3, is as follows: KAGVTQTPRYLIKTRGQQVTLSCSPISGHRSVSWYQQTPGQGLQFLFEYFSETQRNKGNFPGRFSGRQFSNSRSEMNVSTLELGDSALYLCASSASGTSGRGTDTQYFGPGTRLTVL.